Below, one T cell receptor beta chain is given with its context. What it binds is unknown. V was clipped by 3 bases and J by 2 bases; unmatched bases: 10. This CDR3 is built from 15 residues. CDR1 is GTSNPN and CDR2 is SVGIG in the germline V gene (reference sequence). This sample is drawn from a study of T cell responses to AZD1222 COVID-19 vaccine. Study-level findings and limits: Seropositive AZD1222 recipients at baseline numbered only 5 to 7. There were mostly white British donors and more females than males, and clonal diversity was possibly underestimated. Nearly half of spike-specific TCRs reportedly target unmutated variant regions.

Assay used: immunoSEQ multiplex PCR; TCRdb lists only in-frame clones, some missing. The sample includes fewer than 80,000 clones, 60% to 85% of them seen just once. The material sequenced was peripheral blood, taken on day 0 of MenACWY control vaccination. The gene calls are TRBV30 and TRBJ2-7, with 7 positions matching TRBD2. This TCR was recovered from an adult in good health. CDR3 in amino acids: CAWSAGGGFPYEQYF. As DNA, the CDR3 is TGTGCCTGGAGCGCGGGCGGGGGTTTTCCCTACGAGCAGTACTTC. Using reference TRBV30 and TRBJ2-7 for the parts outside the CDR3, the full variable domain is SQTIHQWPATLVQPVGSPLSLECTVEGTSNPNLYWYRQAAGRGLQLLFYSVGIGQISSEVPQNLSASRPQDRQFILSSKKLLLSDSGFYLCAWSAGGGFPYEQYFGPGTRLTVT.